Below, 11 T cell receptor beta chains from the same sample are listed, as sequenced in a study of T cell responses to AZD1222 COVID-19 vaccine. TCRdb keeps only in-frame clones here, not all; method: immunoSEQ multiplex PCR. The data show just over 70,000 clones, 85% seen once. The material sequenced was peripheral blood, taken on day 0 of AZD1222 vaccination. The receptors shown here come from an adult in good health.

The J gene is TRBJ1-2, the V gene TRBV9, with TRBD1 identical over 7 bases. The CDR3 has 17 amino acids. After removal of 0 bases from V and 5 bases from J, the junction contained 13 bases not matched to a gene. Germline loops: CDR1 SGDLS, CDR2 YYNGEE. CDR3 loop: CASSVDPSDRARYGYTF. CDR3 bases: TGTGCCAGCAGCGTAGACCCATCCGACAGGGCTCGGTATGGCTACACCTTC.

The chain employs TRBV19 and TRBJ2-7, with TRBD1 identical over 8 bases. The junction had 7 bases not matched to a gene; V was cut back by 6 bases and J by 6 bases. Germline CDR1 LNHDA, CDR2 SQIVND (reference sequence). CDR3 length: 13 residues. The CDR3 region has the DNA TGTGCCAGTAGCAAAGGACAGGGAGGCGAGCAGTACTTC. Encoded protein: CASSKGQGGEQYF.

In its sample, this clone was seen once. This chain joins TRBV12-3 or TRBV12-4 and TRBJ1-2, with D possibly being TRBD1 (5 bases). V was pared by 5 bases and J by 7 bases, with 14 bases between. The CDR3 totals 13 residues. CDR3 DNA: TGTGCCAGCAGTCTCCTGGGGCAGGGTGGCTACACCTTC. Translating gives CASSLLGQGGYTF.

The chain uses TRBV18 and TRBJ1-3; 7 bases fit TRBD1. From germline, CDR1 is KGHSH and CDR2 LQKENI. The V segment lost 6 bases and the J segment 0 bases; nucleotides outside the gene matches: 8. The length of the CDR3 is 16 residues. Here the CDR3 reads CASSLQGPSSGNTIYF. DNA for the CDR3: TGTGCCAGCTCCCTACAGGGGCCCAGCTCTGGAAACACCATATATTTT.

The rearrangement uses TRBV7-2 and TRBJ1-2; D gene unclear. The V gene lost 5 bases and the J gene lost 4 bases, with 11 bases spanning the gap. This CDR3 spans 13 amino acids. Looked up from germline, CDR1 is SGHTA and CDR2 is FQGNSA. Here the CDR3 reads CASSPLGLYGYTF. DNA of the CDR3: TGTGCCAGCAGCCCCCTAGGGCTCTATGGCTACACCTTC. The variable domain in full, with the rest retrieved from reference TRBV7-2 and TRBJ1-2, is GAGVSQSPSNKVTEKGKDVELRCDPISGHTALYWYRQSLGQGLEFLIYFQGNSAPDKSGLPSDRFSAERTGGSVSTLTIQRTQQEDSAVYLCASSPLGLYGYTFGSGTRLTVV.

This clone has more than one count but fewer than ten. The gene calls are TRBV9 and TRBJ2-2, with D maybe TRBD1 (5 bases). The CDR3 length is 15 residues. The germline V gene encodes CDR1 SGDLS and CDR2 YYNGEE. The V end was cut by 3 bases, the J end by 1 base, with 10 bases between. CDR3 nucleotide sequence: TGTGCCAGCAGCGGGAACAGGCTGAACACCGGGGAGCTGTTTTTT. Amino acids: CASSGNRLNTGELFF.

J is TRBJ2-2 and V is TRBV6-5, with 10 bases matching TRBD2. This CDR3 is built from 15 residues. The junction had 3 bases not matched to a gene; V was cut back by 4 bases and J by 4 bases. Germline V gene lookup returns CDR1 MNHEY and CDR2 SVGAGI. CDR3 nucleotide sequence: TGTGCCAGCAGTTCTACTAGCGGGGCCACCGGGGAGCTGTTTTTT. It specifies CASSSTSGATGELFF.

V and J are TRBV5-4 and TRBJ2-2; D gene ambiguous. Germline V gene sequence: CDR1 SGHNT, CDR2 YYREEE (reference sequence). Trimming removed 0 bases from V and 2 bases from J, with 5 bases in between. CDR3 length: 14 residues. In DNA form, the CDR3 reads TGTGCCAGCAGCTTGGTGGACAACACCGGGGAGCTGTTTTTT. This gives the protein CASSLVDNTGELFF.

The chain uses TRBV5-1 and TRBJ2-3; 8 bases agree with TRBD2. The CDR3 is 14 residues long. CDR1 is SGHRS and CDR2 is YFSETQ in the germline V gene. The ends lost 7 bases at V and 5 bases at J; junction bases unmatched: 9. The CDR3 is CASFPGGPGDTQYF. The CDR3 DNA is TGCGCCAGCTTTCCGGGAGGGCCTGGAGATACGCAGTATTTT.

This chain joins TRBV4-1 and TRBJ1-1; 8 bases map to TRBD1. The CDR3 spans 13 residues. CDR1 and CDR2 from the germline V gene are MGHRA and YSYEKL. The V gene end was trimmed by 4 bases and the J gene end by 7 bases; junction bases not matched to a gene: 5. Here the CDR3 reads CASSPTGVSEAFF. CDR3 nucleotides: TGCGCCAGCAGCCCGACAGGGGTGAGTGAAGCTTTCTTT.

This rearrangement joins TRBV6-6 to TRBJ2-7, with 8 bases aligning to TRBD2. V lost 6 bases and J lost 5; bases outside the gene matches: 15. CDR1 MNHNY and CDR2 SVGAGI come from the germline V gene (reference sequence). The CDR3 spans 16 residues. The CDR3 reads CASSKLSGAGGDEQYF. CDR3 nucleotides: TGTGCCAGCAGCAAACTTAGCGGGGCCGGAGGGGACGAGCAGTACTTC.